The present TCR beta chain was sequenced within a study of blood T cell repertoires in COVID-19. The wider study: Samples taken during acute and convalescent COVID-19 were collected in the United States, Italy and Spain.

Measured with immunoSEQ multiplex PCR; TCRdb has only the in-frame clones, and not every one. The sample has 78,000 or so clones; 86% are singletons. The length of the CDR3 is 15 residues. The V gene lost 2 bases and the J gene lost 2 bases, with 11 bases spanning the gap. Germline V gives CDR1 SGHRS, CDR2 YFSETQ. V gene TRBV5-1 combines with J gene TRBJ1-3, with D possibly being TRBD1 (5 bases). This receptor was taken from a man in his fifties or sixties with active or convalescent COVID-19. Sequencing was done on a sample of peripheral blood. As DNA, the CDR3 is TGCGCCAGCAGCTTAGGACAAGACCCTGGAAACACCATATATTTT. Translation gives CASSLGQDPGNTIYF.